Below, 23 T cell receptor beta chains from the same sample are listed, as sequenced in a study of blood T cells in healthy people across ages. Next came a second PCR, run for about 7 to 11 cycles, which used a sample-barcoded 5' primer along with a J-beta primer mix. TCRdb analysed the 5' RACE reads with MiXCR anew, one entry per CDR3 protein. The sample consists of more than 900,000 distinct CDR3 sequences, under 30% of them appearing once. A further study also used this sample, focusing on T cells of mothers and their children.

Source material: blood. Receptors were obtained from a girl aged 2-10 years in good health.

This clonotype was recorded a few times. The chain joins TRBV6-2 or TRBV6-3 to TRBJ2-7; TRBD2 aligns across 10 bases. The CDR3 contains 14 residues. The germline V gene has CDR1 MNHEY and CDR2 SVGEGT. Losses at the gene ends were 7 bases for V and 5 bases for J; bases not matched to a gene: 8. CDR3 in amino acids: CASKISGGADEQYF. The CDR3 DNA follows: TGTGCCAGCAAAATAAGCGGGGGGGCCGACGAGCAGTACTTC.

This rearrangement joins TRBV6-5 to TRBJ1-2, with D possibly TRBD1 on 6 matching bases. Trimming shortened V by 1 base and J by 7 bases, and 10 bases separated the two germline ends. Germline lookup yields CDR1 MNHEY and CDR2 SVGAGI. The length of the CDR3 is 13 residues. Here the CDR3 reads CASSYLGGGGYTF. Written as DNA, the CDR3 is TGTGCCAGCAGTTACTTAGGGGGTGGTGGCTACACCTTC.

Turning to this clonotype: Germline and junction disagree at one end, which may indicate a read error. The chain combines TRBV7-6 with TRBJ1-6, with D maybe TRBD1 (5 bases). The CDR3 has 16 residues. Germline CDR1 and CDR2: SGHVS and FNYEAQ. The CDR3 nucleotides read TGTGCCAGCACCCTAGACAGTGTTGGCGCGAATTCACCCCCCCACTTT. Amino acid sequence: CASTLDSVGANSPPHF.

This clonotype has a handful of counts. Likely a read error: the CDR3 ends without its conserved phenylalanine or tryptophan. The CDR3 spells CSTGQETQYL. CDR3 bases: TGCAGCACAGGGCAAGAGACCCAGTACCTC. The chain is built from TRBV29-1 and TRBJ2-5, with D possibly being TRBD1 (6 bases). V lost 8 bases, J lost 2 bases, and 6 bases lay in between. This CDR3 region has 10 residues. Per germline, CDR1 SQVTM and CDR2 ANQGSEA.

The V and J genes are TRBV2 and TRBJ2-5; D is ambiguous. The DNA matches TRBJ2-1 better at its end, which makes the J call doubtful. CDR3 size: 13 residues. Germline-derived CDR1 and CDR2 are SNHLY and FYNNEI. CDR3 in amino acids: CASSGYVTVEQFF. The DNA for the CDR3 is TGTGCCAGCAGTGGATACGTAACCGTTGAGCAGTTCTTC.

This clonotype was observed a few times. The chain uses TRBV4-3 and TRBJ2-5; D is perhaps TRBD2 (5 bases). The end of the DNA fits TRBJ2-1 better, so the J call may be wrong. The CDR3 is 15 residues long. CDR1 and CDR2 (germline): LGHNA, YSLEER. Written as DNA, the CDR3 is TGCGCCAGCAGCCAAGACTCTGAGGGCAGTGATGAGCAGTTCTTC. It encodes CASSQDSEGSDEQFF.

Notes on this clonotype: A single base separates this from a much larger clone, so it may be a read error. The chain combines TRBV7-9 with TRBJ1-1; no definite D call. CDR3 size: 13 residues. Per the germline V gene, CDR1 is SEHNR and CDR2 is FQNEAQ (reference sequence). CDR3 residues: CASSSPGNTEASF. The CDR3 DNA reads TGTGCCAGCAGCTCCCCGGGGAACACTGAAGCTTCCTTT.

In its sample, this clonotype was seen a few times. The chain joins TRBV14 to TRBJ2-5, with D perhaps matching TRBD1 (6 bases). The CDR3 extends over 15 amino acids. V gave up 2 bases and J gave up 2 bases, with 12 bases separating them. From germline, CDR1 is SGHDN and CDR2 FVKESK. The CDR3 loop reads CASSQLPTGQETQYF. DNA for the CDR3: TGTGCCAGCAGCCAACTCCCAACAGGGCAAGAGACCCAGTACTTC.

This clonotype was counted a few times. The rearrangement uses TRBV9 and TRBJ2-5; 8 bases map to TRBD2. The assigned J gene may be wrong: the sequence end matches TRBJ2-1 better. This CDR3 contains 17 residues. Per the germline V gene, CDR1 is SGDLS and CDR2 is YYNGEE. The CDR3, as DNA: TGTGCCAGCAGCGTAGTTCCCACCGGGGGGGCTCCCAATGAGCAGTTCTTC. It codes for CASSVVPTGGAPNEQFF.

Only a few counts were recorded for this clonotype. The chain combines TRBV10-3 with TRBJ2-5, with a possible D match to TRBD2 (7 bases). Per germline, CDR1 ENHRY and CDR2 SYGVKD. V was pared by 8 bases and J by 1 base, with 14 bases between. This CDR3 spans 14 amino acids. The DNA for the CDR3 is TGTGCCATCGGGCAGGCGGGGGCCCAAGAGACCCAGTACTTC. As protein: CAIGQAGAQETQYF.

V is TRBV2 and J is TRBJ2-5, with TRBD2 identical over 11 bases. Gene TRBJ2-1 matches the end of the DNA better, so the J call may be wrong. The V gene's germline CDR1 is SNHLY and CDR2 FYNNEI. The CDR3 contains 15 residues. The chain's CDR3 is CASSLRLAGLNEQFF. The CDR3 DNA reads TGTGCCAGCAGTCTGCGACTAGCGGGGCTGAATGAGCAGTTCTTC.

Details on this clonotype: This likely came from a read error, as a far larger clone is one base away. The chain couples TRBV7-2 to TRBJ2-7; D call uncertain. Germline loops: CDR1 SGHTA, CDR2 FQGNSA. There are 11 residues in the CDR3. In nucleotides, the CDR3 is TGTGCCAGCAGCTTCTCCTACGAGCAGTGCTTC. It is translated as CASSFSYEQCF.

This clonotype has a handful of counts. The chain joins TRBV25-1 to TRBJ2-1, with 7 bases lining up with TRBD2. The CDR3 runs to 14 residues. Germline CDR1 and CDR2: MGHDK and SYGVNS. The trim removed 0 bases at V and 9 bases at J, leaving 5 bases unmatched. The CDR3 nucleotides read TGTGCCAGCAGTGAATATATGGGGGGGACTGAGCAGTTCTTC. It is translated as CASSEYMGGTEQFF.

This clonotype was seen a few times. The rearrangement joins TRBV7-9 to TRBJ2-1, with D unresolved. This CDR3 comprises 14 residues. Germline lookup yields CDR1 SEHNR and CDR2 FQNEAQ (reference sequence). Deletions cut 5 bases from V and 10 bases from J, with 18 bases between. CDR3 residues: CASSRIGRLYEQFF. The DNA for the CDR3 is TGTGCCAGCAGCCGAATCGGAAGGCTTTACGAGCAGTTCTTC.

The CDR3 here is CASSYHTDTQYF. CDR3 DNA: TGTGCCAGCAGCTACCACACAGATACGCAGTATTTT. The chain joins TRBV11-1 to TRBJ2-3; D unclear. V was shortened by 4 bases and J by 2 bases, with 4 bases between the two germline ends. This CDR3 is built from 12 residues. CDR1 and CDR2 from the germline V gene are SGHAT and FQDESV (reference sequence).

This clonotype was picked up a small number of times. The J gene is TRBJ2-1, the V gene TRBV4-3, with 10 bases fitting TRBD1. The end of the DNA fits TRBJ2-7 better, so the J call may be wrong. The CDR3 is 18 residues long. Germline V CDR1 and CDR2: LGHNA, YSLEER. The CDR3, as DNA: TGCGCCAGCAGCCAAGAAGAGACCCCGGGACAGGGGTCCTACGAGCAGTACTTC. This codes for CASSQEETPGQGSYEQYF.

The V and J genes are TRBV4-3 and TRBJ1-2; D is ambiguous. The CDR3 consists of 16 residues. CDR1 is LGHNA and CDR2 is YSLEER in the germline V gene. V dropped 0 bases and J dropped 0 bases, with 11 bases sitting between them. The chain's CDR3 is CASSQDVGLANYGYTF. The CDR3 DNA is TGCGCCAGCAGCCAAGATGTTGGGCTAGCTAACTATGGCTACACCTTC.

The chain recombines TRBV5-6 with TRBJ2-5; no reliable D call. V gave up 0 bases and J gave up 4 bases, with 16 bases separating them. The CDR3 length is 16 residues. Germline CDR1 SGHDT, CDR2 YYEEEE. CDR3 residues: CASSLGSGLIRETQYF. The CDR3 DNA sequence: TGTGCCAGCAGCTTGGGATCGGGCCTGATTCGAGAGACCCAGTACTTC.

The chain employs TRBV20-1 and TRBJ2-5, with 9 nucleotides matching TRBD2. With the DNA end fitting TRBJ2-1 better, the J assignment may be wrong. The CDR3 covers 13 residues. Per the germline V gene, CDR1 is DFQATT and CDR2 is SNEGSKA (reference sequence). In nucleotides, the CDR3 is TGCAGTGCTAGGTTTAGCGGGAGCGATGAGCAGTTCTTC. Its translation is CSARFSGSDEQFF.

This clonotype was detected only a few times. At one end, the junction sequence differs from germline, possibly due to a read error. The chain combines TRBV7-7 with TRBJ2-1; D is undetermined. Germline values: CDR1 SSHAT, CDR2 FNYEAQ (reference sequence). The CDR3 runs to 14 residues. CDR3 nucleotide sequence: TGTGCTAGCAGCTTAATCCGGTCGTCGAATGAGCAGTTCTTC. Translation: CASSLIRSSNEQFF. The whole variable domain, remainder taken from reference TRBV7-7 and TRBJ2-1, is GAGVSQSPRYKVTKRGQDVTLRCDPISSHATLYWYQQALGQGPEFLTYFNYEAQPDKSGLPSDRFSAERPEGSISTLTIQRTEQRDSAMYRCASSLIRSSNEQFFGPGTRLTVL.

This clonotype was recorded a few times. The rearrangement uses TRBV6-1 and TRBJ2-6; D may correspond to TRBD1 or TRBD2 (6 bases each). V was shortened by 11 bases and J by 2 bases, with 10 bases between the two germline ends. Germline loops: CDR1 MNHNS, CDR2 SASEGT. The CDR3 loop spans 13 amino acids. Here the CDR3 reads CACRGAGANVLTF. The CDR3 bases are TGTGCCTGTAGGGGGGCTGGGGCCAACGTCCTGACTTTC.

V usage is TRBV4-2 and J usage is TRBJ2-5; D is perhaps TRBD2 (6 bases). Gene TRBJ2-7 matches the end of the DNA better, so the J call may be wrong. This CDR3 spans 15 amino acids. Germline V gene lookup returns CDR1 LGHNA and CDR2 YNFKEQ. The DNA for the CDR3 is TGTGCCAGCAGCCAAGAGGATAGCGGAGCTTACGAGCAGTACTTC. Translated, it gives CASSQEDSGAYEQYF.

The chain employs TRBV9 and TRBJ1-1; a possible D gene is TRBD1 (5 bases). The germline gives CDR1 SGDLS, CDR2 YYNGEE. The CDR3 contains 16 residues. The V end was cut by 0 bases, the J end by 2 bases, with 14 bases between. The CDR3 loop is CASSVGAAGGNTEAFF. The CDR3, as DNA: TGTGCCAGCAGCGTAGGGGCAGCTGGGGGAAACACTGAAGCTTTCTTT.